The 17 T cell receptor beta chains below come from one sample, sequenced in a study of T-cell reconstitution after alpha-beta-depleted transplantation in children. The authors prepared the TCRbeta library with unique molecular identifiers. TCRdb redid the calling of the PCR reads with MiXCR, one entry per CDR3 protein. Of about 150,000 distinct CDR3 sequences listed, around 10% are singletons. Sequencing was performed on PBMCs, mostly from graft donor cells, taken 180 days after TCRalphabeta/CD19-depleted stem cell transplant. These receptors all come from a female patient between 2 and 10 years old who had a stem cell transplant for congenital amegakaryocytic thrombocytopenia, so the T cells may come from the graft donor.

The rearrangement uses TRBV28 and TRBJ2-5; D gene unclear. The CDR3 is made up of 13 amino acids. Germline V gene sequence: CDR1 MDHEN, CDR2 SYDVKM. The V and J ends lost 3 bases and 7 bases respectively, with 12 bases between them. The CDR3 DNA sequence: TGTGCCAGCAGTTTTGCCGGTCGTGGGACCCAGTACTTC. Protein sequence: CASSFAGRGTQYF. Looking up the rest from reference TRBV28 and TRBJ2-5 gives the full variable domain: DVKVTQSSRYLVKRTGEKVFLECVQDMDHENMFWYRQDPGLGLRLIYFSYDVKMKEKGDIPEGYSVSREKKERFSLILESASTNQTSMYLCASSFAGRGTQYFGPGTRLLVL.

This clonotype was seen a handful of times. The chain recombines TRBV28 with TRBJ2-1; TRBD2 matches at 9 bases. Germline V gene lookup returns CDR1 MDHEN and CDR2 SYDVKM. Unmatched junction bases numbered 8, after V lost 6 bases and J lost 2 bases. The CDR3 loop spans 16 amino acids. The CDR3 spells CASSLTTSGPYNEQFF. The CDR3 region has the DNA TGTGCCAGCAGCCTAACGACTAGCGGCCCCTACAATGAGCAGTTCTTC.

This chain uses TRBV25-1 with TRBJ1-6; perhaps TRBD1 as D (5 bases). The germline V gene has CDR1 MGHDK and CDR2 SYGVNS. V gave up 3 bases and J gave up 11 bases, with 14 bases separating them. The CDR3 extends over 14 amino acids. The CDR3 spells CASSDPGLGPPLHF. CDR3 in DNA: TGTGCCAGCAGTGATCCGGGATTGGGGCCACCCCTCCACTTT.

A few counts support this clonotype. J is TRBJ2-5 and V is TRBV20-1; 7 bases match TRBD2. The CDR3 spans 18 residues. V gave up 3 bases and J gave up 2 bases; unmatched junction bases: 18. Germline V CDR1 and CDR2: DFQATT, SNEGSKA (reference sequence). In DNA, the CDR3 is TGCAGTGCTAGGCCTCCGCGGGGGAGTCCCAAAAATCAAGAGACCCAGTACTTC. Translation gives CSARPPRGSPKNQETQYF.

The sample holds a few counts of this clonotype. V gene TRBV7-2 combines with J gene TRBJ2-1, with D hard to call. V was shortened by 1 base and J by 7 bases, with 11 bases between the two germline ends. The CDR3 consists of 14 residues. Germline CDR1 is SGHTA and CDR2 is FQGNSA. The CDR3 spells CASSLGRVINEQFF. CDR3 sequence (DNA): TGTGCCAGCAGCTTAGGAAGAGTGATAAATGAGCAGTTCTTC.

This clonotype has just a few counts. The chain recombines TRBV10-3 with TRBJ2-2; D call uncertain. Per the germline V gene, CDR1 is ENHRY and CDR2 is SYGVKD. The CDR3 is made up of 17 amino acids. The ends were cut back, 6 bases at V and 0 bases at J, with 17 bases in the middle. Here the CDR3 DNA reads TGTGCCATCAGGATATCCTCTGCTACCGCGAACACCGGGGAGCTGTTTTTT. It yields the protein CAIRISSATANTGELFF.

This clonotype was counted a few times. The genes are TRBV6-1 and TRBJ2-4; no clear D gene. Germline lookup yields CDR1 MNHNS and CDR2 SASEGT. This CDR3 comprises 15 residues. V was pared by 2 bases and J by 4 bases, with 12 bases between. This CDR3 reads CASSEFGQTKNIQYF. The CDR3, as DNA: TGTGCCAGCAGTGAATTCGGGCAGACGAAAAACATTCAGTACTTC.

Remarks on this clonotype: A much more abundant neighbour one base away suggests this may be a read error. The chain couples TRBV4-3 to TRBJ2-1; D ambiguous. Germline V gene lookup returns CDR1 LGHNA and CDR2 YSLEER. The CDR3 consists of 15 residues. The CDR3 protein is CASGQEAASWNEQFF. The CDR3 bases are TGCGCCAGCGGCCAAGAGGCTGCCTCTTGGAATGAGCAGTTCTTC.

V and J are TRBV7-8 and TRBJ2-5; D ambiguous. The V end lost 2 bases, the J end lost 4 bases, and 14 bases lay between the germline ends. The length of the CDR3 is 15 residues. Germline values: CDR1 SGHVS, CDR2 FQNEAQ. CDR3 in amino acids: CASSLNRAGRETQYF. The CDR3 DNA sequence: TGTGCCAGCAGCTTAAATCGGGCAGGTCGAGAGACCCAGTACTTC.

Remarks on this clonotype: Just one base apart from a much larger clone, this may be a read error. CDR3 sequence: CASSARTSWRGSVNEQFF. For the CDR3, the DNA is TGCGCCAGCAGCGCCCGGACTAGCTGGAGAGGTTCGGTCAATGAGCAGTTCTTC. V usage is TRBV4-1 and J usage is TRBJ2-1; 8 bases agree with TRBD2. CDR3 length equals 18 residues. V shed 5 bases and J 6 bases; nucleotides not matched to a gene: 18. From germline, CDR1 is MGHRA and CDR2 YSYEKL.

V gene TRBV18 combines with J gene TRBJ1-1; a possible D gene is TRBD1 (5 bases). The ends were cut back, 3 bases at V and 3 bases at J, with 11 bases in the middle. Per germline, CDR1 KGHSH and CDR2 LQKENI. This CDR3 is built from 14 residues. The CDR3 sequence: CASSPGARDTEAFF. In DNA form, the CDR3 reads TGTGCCAGCTCACCTGGGGCTCGGGACACTGAAGCTTTCTTT.

CDR3 coding DNA: TGTGCCATCAGTGAGTCGGTGGAGGTCGAGGAAGCTTTCTTT. This translates into CAISESVEVEEAFF. The V and J genes are TRBV10-3 and TRBJ1-1; D is unresolved. V lost 0 bases to trimming and J lost 8 bases, with 13 bases between them. Germline CDR1 ENHRY, CDR2 SYGVKD. The CDR3 is made up of 14 amino acids.

This clonotype was seen many times. V and J are TRBV5-1 and TRBJ2-7; no clear D gene. The length of the CDR3 is 15 residues. Germline loops: CDR1 SGHRS, CDR2 YFSETQ. Trimming shortened V by 0 bases and J by 0 bases, and 10 bases separated the two germline ends. CDR3 nucleotide sequence: TGCGCCAGCAGCTTGGTCGGGCTTCCCTCCTACGAGCAGTACTTC. It yields the protein CASSLVGLPSYEQYF.

This clonotype was seen many times. The chain is built from TRBV28 and TRBJ1-2, with no clear D. The CDR3 sequence is 13 residues long. V lost 5 bases, J lost 9 bases, and 16 bases lay in between. Germline-derived CDR1 and CDR2 are MDHEN and SYDVKM. The CDR3 nucleotides are TGTGCCAGCAGTCGCAAAACCGGGTCTCGCTACACCTTC. Its translation: CASSRKTGSRYTF.

V usage is TRBV20-1 and J usage is TRBJ2-7, with TRBD1 matching over 11 bases. The germline CDR1 and CDR2 sequences are DFQATT and SNEGSKA (reference sequence). This CDR3 is 14 amino acids long. J was trimmed by 7 bases and V by 2 bases; bases with no gene match: 7. CDR3 region: CSARRDRGLEEQYF. DNA of the CDR3: TGCAGTGCTAGACGGGACAGGGGGTTGGAAGAGCAGTACTTC.

This clonotype was found many times. J is TRBJ2-7 and V is TRBV20-1; tentative D call: TRBD2 (6 bases). Trimming took off 6 bases at V and 3 bases at J, with 15 bases between the two ends. The CDR3 length is 13 residues. In germline, CDR1 is DFQATT, CDR2 SNEGSKA (reference sequence). In nucleotides, the CDR3 is TGCAGTGCCCGGACTAAGGCCGTCTACGAGCAGTACTTC. The encoded protein is CSARTKAVYEQYF.

The chain employs TRBV2 and TRBJ2-3, with no clear D. The CDR3 runs 13 residues. Trimming removed 6 bases at V and 3 bases at J, with 10 bases between. The germline CDR1 and CDR2 sequences are SNHLY and FYNNEI. The CDR3 coding sequence is TGTGCCAGCAGGACCCTACAGACAGATACGCAGTATTTT. It codes for CASRTLQTDTQYF.